Below are 13 T cell receptor beta chains sequenced from a single sample in a study of Tregs in tolerant kidney transplant recipients (dated 2019 in TCRdb). Taken with the paper, the label for time point translates to: blood sample drawn before combined kidney and bone marrow transplant. The library was generated by the immunoSEQ multiplex PCR assay. In its TCRdb copy, this immuneACCESS table keeps in-frame sequences only and misses some clones. Where compared with another copy, unresolved V genes explain less than half of these, and the others have no known cause. Across this sample there are over 60,000 clones, with 95% to 98% seen only once. The ten largest clones capture 0.56% of the sample. The sequenced sample was CD4+ T cells from blood, obtained before the transplant. Every receptor here comes from a human donor who received a combined kidney and bone marrow transplant.

V is TRBV5-1 and J is TRBJ1-1, with TRBD1 matching 7 bases. The CDR3 has 15 amino acids. Germline V gene lookup returns CDR1 SGHRS and CDR2 YFSETQ. V lost 6 bases and J lost 1; bases outside the gene matches: 9. Here the CDR3 reads CASTRDSGGNTEAFF. DNA for the CDR3: TGCGCCAGCACGAGGGACAGTGGGGGGAACACTGAAGCTTTCTTT. Looking up the rest from reference TRBV5-1 and TRBJ1-1 gives the full variable domain: KAGVTQTPRYLIKTRGQQVTLSCSPISGHRSVSWYQQTPGQGLQFLFEYFSETQRNKGNFPGRFSGRQFSNSRSEMNVSTLELGDSALYLCASTRDSGGNTEAFFGQGTRLTVV.

The chain joins TRBV23-1 to TRBJ2-2; 8 nucleotides agree with TRBD1. TRBV23-1 is an ORF; its function is uncertain. The CDR3 has 16 amino acids. The V segment lost 2 bases and the J segment 5 bases; nucleotides outside the gene matches: 7. This chain's CDR3 is CASSQGTGLTTGELFF. The DNA for the CDR3 is TGCGCCAGCAGTCAAGGGACAGGCCTTACTACCGGGGAGCTGTTTTTT.

This chain links TRBV19 with TRBJ2-7, with TRBD2 matching over 11 bases. CDR3 length: 14 residues. Per the germline V gene, CDR1 is LNHDA and CDR2 is SQIVND (reference sequence). The J segment lost 2 bases and the V segment lost 8 bases, leaving 5 bases of the junction unmatched. CDR3 in DNA: TGTGCCAGTTCGACTAGCGGGGTTACCTACGAGCAGTACTTC. This gives the protein CASSTSGVTYEQYF.

The CDR3 loop reads CASSLSSGTGELFF. The CDR3 DNA sequence: TGTGCCAGCAGCTTGTCTAGTGGCACCGGGGAGCTGTTTTTT. J is TRBJ2-2 and V is TRBV7-2; D unclear. CDR3 length: 14 residues. Germline V gives CDR1 SGHTA, CDR2 FQGNSA. Trimming took off 3 bases at V and 4 bases at J, with 9 bases between the two ends. Full variable domain (outside the CDR3, taken from reference TRBV7-2 and TRBJ2-2): GAGVSQSPSNKVTEKGKDVELRCDPISGHTALYWYRQSLGQGLEFLIYFQGNSAPDKSGLPSDRFSAERTGGSVSTLTIQRTQQEDSAVYLCASSLSSGTGELFFGEGSRLTVL.

The chain has TRBV19 and TRBJ2-5; 7 bases are a match to TRBD1. Losses at the gene ends were 5 bases for V and 6 bases for J; bases not matched to a gene: 9. This CDR3 comprises 14 residues. Germline V CDR1 and CDR2: LNHDA, SQIVND (reference sequence). The CDR3 sequence is CASSEQGMLKTQYF. The CDR3, as DNA: TGTGCCAGTAGTGAACAGGGGATGTTGAAGACCCAGTACTTC.

V and J are TRBV11-3 and TRBJ2-1; TRBD2 agrees at 9 bases. The CDR3 has 15 amino acids. Germline CDR1 reads SGHNT; CDR2 reads YENEEA. V gave up 6 bases and J gave up 4 bases; unmatched junction bases: 7. The DNA for the CDR3 is TGTGCCAGCAGGAAGACTAGCGGACTATACAATGAGCAGTTCTTC. The encoded protein is CASRKTSGLYNEQFF.

V and J are TRBV7-9 and TRBJ1-2, with 10 bases aligning to TRBD1. CDR1 and CDR2 from the germline V gene are SEHNR and FQNEAQ (reference sequence). This CDR3 has 13 residues. J was trimmed by 7 bases and V by 6 bases; bases with no gene match: 5. CDR3 loop: CASRGQGSGGYTF. The CDR3, as DNA: TGTGCCAGCAGGGGACAGGGGAGCGGTGGCTACACCTTC.

CDR3 residues: CSARRLKSQYF. The CDR3 region has the DNA TGCAGTGCTAGACGACTCAAATCCCAGTATTTT. This chain joins TRBV20-1 and TRBJ2-3; D gene ambiguous. This CDR3 is 11 amino acids long. The V end was cut by 2 bases, the J end by 12 bases, with 12 bases between. Germline-derived CDR1 and CDR2 are DFQATT and SNEGSKA (reference sequence).

The chain links TRBV5-5 to TRBJ2-3; 7 bases are shared with TRBD2. J lost 1 base, V lost 1 base, and 6 bases had no gene match. Per the germline V gene, CDR1 is SGHKS and CDR2 is YYEKEE (reference sequence). CDR3 length: 16 amino acids. The CDR3, as DNA: TGTGCCAGCAGCTTGACGACGGGGGGAGGCACAGATACGCAGTATTTT. It encodes CASSLTTGGGTDTQYF.

The rearrangement uses TRBV28 and TRBJ2-1; D is perhaps TRBD2 (5 bases). This CDR3 comprises 14 residues. The V gene lost 9 bases and the J gene lost 4 bases, with 16 bases spanning the gap. Germline values: CDR1 MDHEN, CDR2 SYDVKM. The CDR3 sequence is CASNGVQRYNEQFF. The CDR3 DNA sequence: TGTGCCAGTAACGGGGTTCAAAGGTACAATGAGCAGTTCTTC.

This clone came up once. The chain carries TRBV7-9 and TRBJ2-3; TRBD2 agrees at 10 bases. V lost 2 bases and J lost 4; bases outside the gene matches: 9. Per the germline V gene, CDR1 is SEHNR and CDR2 is FQNEAQ (reference sequence). The CDR3 covers 17 residues. The CDR3 region is CASSLMGLAGESDTQYF. The DNA of the CDR3 is TGTGCCAGCAGCTTAATGGGGCTAGCGGGAGAGTCAGATACGCAGTATTTT.

The genes are TRBV30 and TRBJ2-7, with TRBD1 matching 7 bases. V was clipped by 1 base and J by 6 bases; unmatched bases: 6. Germline V lookup: CDR1 GTSNPN, CDR2 SVGIG (reference sequence). The CDR3 totals 13 residues. CDR3 sequence (DNA): TGTGCCTGGAGTGCCGACAGGGTAATCGAGCAGTACTTC. Protein product: CAWSADRVIEQYF.

The rearrangement uses TRBV5-4 and TRBJ2-2, with 7 bases fitting TRBD2. The CDR3 spans 16 residues. The germline V gene encodes CDR1 SGHNT and CDR2 YYREEE (reference sequence). The junction had 9 bases not matched to a gene; V was cut back by 6 bases and J by 1 base. The CDR3 DNA sequence: TGTGCCAGCATGCCTCCTCCGGGGGGGAACACCGGGGAGCTGTTTTTT. It codes for CASMPPPGGNTGELFF.